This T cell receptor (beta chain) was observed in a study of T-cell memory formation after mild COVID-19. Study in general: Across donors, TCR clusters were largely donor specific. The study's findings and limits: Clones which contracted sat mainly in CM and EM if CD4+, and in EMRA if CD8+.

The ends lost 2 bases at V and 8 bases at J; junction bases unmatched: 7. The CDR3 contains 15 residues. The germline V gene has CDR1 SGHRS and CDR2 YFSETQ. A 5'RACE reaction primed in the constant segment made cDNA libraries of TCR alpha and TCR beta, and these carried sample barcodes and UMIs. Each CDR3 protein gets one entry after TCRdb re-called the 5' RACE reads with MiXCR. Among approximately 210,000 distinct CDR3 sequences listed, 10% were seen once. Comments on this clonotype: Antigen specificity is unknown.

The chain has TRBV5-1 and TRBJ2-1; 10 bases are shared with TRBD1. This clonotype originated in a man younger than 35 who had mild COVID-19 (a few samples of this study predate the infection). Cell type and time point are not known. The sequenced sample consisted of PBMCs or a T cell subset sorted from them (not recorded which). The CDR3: CASSFPRDRGDEQFF. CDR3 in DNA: TGCGCCAGCAGCTTCCCCCGGGACAGGGGCGATGAGCAGTTCTTC. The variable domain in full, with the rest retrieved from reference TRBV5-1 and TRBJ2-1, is KAGVTQTPRYLIKTRGQQVTLSCSPISGHRSVSWYQQTPGQGLQFLFEYFSETQRNKGNFPGRFSGRQFSNSRSEMNVSTLELGDSALYLCASSFPRDRGDEQFFGPGTRLTVL.